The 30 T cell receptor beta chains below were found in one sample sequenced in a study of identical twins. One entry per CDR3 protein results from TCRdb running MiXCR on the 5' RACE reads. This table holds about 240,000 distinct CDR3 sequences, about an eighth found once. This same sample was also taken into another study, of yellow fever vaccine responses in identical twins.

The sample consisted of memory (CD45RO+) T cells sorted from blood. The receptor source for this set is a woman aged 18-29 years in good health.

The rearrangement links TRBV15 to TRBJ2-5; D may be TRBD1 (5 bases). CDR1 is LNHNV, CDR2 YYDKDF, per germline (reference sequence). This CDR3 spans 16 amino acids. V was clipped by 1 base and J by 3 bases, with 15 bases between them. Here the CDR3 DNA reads TGTGCCACCAGCAGAGCCTACCTGGACACAAAAGAGACCCAGTACTTC. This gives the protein CATSRAYLDTKETQYF.

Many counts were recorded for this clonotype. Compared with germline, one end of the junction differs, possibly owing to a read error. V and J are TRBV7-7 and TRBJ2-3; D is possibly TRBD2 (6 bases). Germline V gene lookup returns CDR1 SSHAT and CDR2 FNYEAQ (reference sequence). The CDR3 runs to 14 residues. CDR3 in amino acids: CASSFGGSTDTQYF. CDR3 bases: TGTGCTAGCAGCTTCGGGGGTAGCACAGATACGCAGTATTTT.

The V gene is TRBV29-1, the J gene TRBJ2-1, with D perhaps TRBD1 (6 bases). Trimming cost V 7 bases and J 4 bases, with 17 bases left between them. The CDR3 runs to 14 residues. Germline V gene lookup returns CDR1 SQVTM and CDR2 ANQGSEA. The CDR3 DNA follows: TGCAGCGCTACACAGGGAAGGGGATACAATGAGCAGTTCTTC. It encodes CSATQGRGYNEQFF.

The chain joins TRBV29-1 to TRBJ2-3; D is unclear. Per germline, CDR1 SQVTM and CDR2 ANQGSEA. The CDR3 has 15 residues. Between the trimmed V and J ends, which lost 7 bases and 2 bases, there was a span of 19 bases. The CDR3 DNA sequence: TGCAGCGCCCGAAAGGGCCGGACCCTCACAGATACGCAGTATTTT. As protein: CSARKGRTLTDTQYF.

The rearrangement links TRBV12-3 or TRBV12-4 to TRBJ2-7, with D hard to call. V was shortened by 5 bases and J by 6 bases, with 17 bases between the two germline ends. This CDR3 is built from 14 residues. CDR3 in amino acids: CASSPRSPLSEQYF. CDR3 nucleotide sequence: TGTGCCAGCAGTCCGCGGAGCCCTCTAAGCGAGCAGTACTTC.

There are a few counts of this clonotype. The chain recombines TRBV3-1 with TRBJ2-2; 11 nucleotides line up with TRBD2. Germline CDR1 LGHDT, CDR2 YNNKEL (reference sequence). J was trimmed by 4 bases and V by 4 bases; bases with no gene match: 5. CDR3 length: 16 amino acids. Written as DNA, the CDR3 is TGTGCCAGCAGCCTCATAGCGGGGGGGCCCACCGGGGAGCTGTTTTTT. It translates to CASSLIAGGPTGELFF.

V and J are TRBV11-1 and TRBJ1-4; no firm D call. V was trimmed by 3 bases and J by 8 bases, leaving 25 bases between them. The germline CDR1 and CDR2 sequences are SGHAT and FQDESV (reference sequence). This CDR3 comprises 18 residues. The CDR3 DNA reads TGTGCCAGCAGCTTTGGACTGGTGCCATCCCTCGGAGGCGAAAAACTGTTTTTT. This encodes CASSFGLVPSLGGEKLFF.

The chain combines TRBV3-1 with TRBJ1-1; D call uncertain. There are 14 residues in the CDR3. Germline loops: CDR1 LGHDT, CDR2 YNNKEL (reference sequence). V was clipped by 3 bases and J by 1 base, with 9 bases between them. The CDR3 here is CASSHWPSNTEAFF. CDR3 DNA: TGTGCCAGCAGCCACTGGCCATCGAACACTGAAGCTTTCTTT.

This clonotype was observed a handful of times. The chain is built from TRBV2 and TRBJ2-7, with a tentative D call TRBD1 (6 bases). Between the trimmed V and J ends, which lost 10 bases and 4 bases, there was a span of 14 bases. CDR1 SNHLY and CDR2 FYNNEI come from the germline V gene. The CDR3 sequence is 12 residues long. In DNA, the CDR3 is TGTGCCACCATAGACAGGCTATACGAGCAGTACTTC. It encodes CATIDRLYEQYF.

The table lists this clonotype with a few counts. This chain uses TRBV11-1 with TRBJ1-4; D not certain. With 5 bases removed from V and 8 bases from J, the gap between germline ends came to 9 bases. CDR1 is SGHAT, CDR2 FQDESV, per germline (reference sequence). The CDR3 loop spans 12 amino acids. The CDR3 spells CASSTRREKLFF. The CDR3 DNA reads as TGTGCCAGCAGCACCCGACGGGAAAAACTGTTTTTT.

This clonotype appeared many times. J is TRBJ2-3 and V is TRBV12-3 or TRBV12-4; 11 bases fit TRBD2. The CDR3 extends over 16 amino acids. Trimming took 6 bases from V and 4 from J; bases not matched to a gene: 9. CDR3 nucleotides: TGTGCCAGCAGGTGGACTAGCGGGTTTAAAGCAGATACGCAGTATTTT. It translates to CASRWTSGFKADTQYF.

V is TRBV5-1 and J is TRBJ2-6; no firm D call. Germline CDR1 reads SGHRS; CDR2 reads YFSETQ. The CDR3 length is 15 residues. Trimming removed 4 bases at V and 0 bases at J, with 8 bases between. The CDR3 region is CASSVSGSGANVLTF. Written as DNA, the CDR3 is TGCGCCAGCAGCGTATCAGGCTCTGGGGCCAACGTCCTGACTTTC.

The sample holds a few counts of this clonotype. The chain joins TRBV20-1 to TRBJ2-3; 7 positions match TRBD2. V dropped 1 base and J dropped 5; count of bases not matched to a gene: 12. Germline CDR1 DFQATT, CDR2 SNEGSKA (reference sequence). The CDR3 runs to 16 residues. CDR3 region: CSARAIPLGRLDTQYF. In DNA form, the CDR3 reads TGCAGTGCTAGAGCGATCCCCCTCGGGAGGCTAGATACGCAGTATTTT.

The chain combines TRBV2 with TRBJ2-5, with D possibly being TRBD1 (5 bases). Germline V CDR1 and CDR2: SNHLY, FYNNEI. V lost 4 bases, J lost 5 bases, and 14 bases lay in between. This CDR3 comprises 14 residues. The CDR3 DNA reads TGTGCCAGCAGTGGTACCAGGGCTGGGGAGACCCAGTACTTC. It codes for CASSGTRAGETQYF.

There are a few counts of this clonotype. CDR3: CASSSHLPGQQETQYF. The CDR3 bases are TGTGCCAGCAGCTCCCACCTGCCGGGACAACAAGAGACCCAGTACTTC. This chain connects TRBV7-2 to TRBJ2-5; perhaps TRBD1 as D (6 bases). Germline CDR1 is SGHTA and CDR2 is FQGNSA. With 4 bases removed from V and 2 bases from J, the gap between germline ends came to 17 bases. The CDR3 sequence is 16 residues long. Filled out from reference TRBV7-2 and TRBJ2-5, the complete variable domain reads GAGVSQSPSNKVTEKGKDVELRCDPISGHTALYWYRQSLGQGLEFLIYFQGNSAPDKSGLPSDRFSAERTGGSVSTLTIQRTQQEDSAVYLCASSSHLPGQQETQYFGPGTRLLVL.

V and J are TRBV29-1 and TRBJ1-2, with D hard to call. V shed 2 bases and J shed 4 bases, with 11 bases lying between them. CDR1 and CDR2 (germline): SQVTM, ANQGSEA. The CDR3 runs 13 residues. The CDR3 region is CSVETSTRYGYTF. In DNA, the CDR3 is TGCAGCGTTGAAACCTCAACACGCTATGGCTACACCTTC.

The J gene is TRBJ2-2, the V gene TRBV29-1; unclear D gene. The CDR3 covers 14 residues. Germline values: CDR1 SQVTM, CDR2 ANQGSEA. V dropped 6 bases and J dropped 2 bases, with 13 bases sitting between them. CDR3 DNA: TGCAGCGTCCGTTTGGTGTTTAACACCGGGGAGCTGTTTTTT. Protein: CSVRLVFNTGELFF.

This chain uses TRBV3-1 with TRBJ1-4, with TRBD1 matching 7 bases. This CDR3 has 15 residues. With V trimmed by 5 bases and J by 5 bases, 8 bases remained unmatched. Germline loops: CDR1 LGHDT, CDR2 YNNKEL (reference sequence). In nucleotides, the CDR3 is TGTGCCAGCAGCGCCCGACAGGGTCGAAATGAAAAACTGTTTTTT. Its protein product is CASSARQGRNEKLFF.

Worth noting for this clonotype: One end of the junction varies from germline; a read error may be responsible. CDR3 protein: CAISLGLAGGRYNEQFF. The CDR3 DNA reads as TGTGCCATCAGCCTCGGGCTAGCGGGGGGCCGGTACAATGAGCAGTTCTTC. The V gene is TRBV5-6, the J gene TRBJ2-1; TRBD2 matches 11 bases. CDR3 length equals 17 residues. Germline values: CDR1 SGHDT, CDR2 YYEEEE.

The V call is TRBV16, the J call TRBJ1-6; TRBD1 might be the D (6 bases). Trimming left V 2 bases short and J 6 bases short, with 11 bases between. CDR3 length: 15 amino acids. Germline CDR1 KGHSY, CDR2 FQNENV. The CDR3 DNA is TGTGCCAGCAGCCAAAGCACAGGGAGTAATTCACCCCTCCACTTT. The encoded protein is CASSQSTGSNSPLHF.

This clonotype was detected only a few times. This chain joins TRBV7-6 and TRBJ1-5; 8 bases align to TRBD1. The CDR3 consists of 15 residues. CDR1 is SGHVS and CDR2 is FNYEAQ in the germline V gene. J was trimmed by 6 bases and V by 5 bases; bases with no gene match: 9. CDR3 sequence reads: CASSAGQGVFQPQHF. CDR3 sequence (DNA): TGTGCCAGCAGCGCCGGACAGGGAGTTTTTCAGCCCCAGCATTTT.

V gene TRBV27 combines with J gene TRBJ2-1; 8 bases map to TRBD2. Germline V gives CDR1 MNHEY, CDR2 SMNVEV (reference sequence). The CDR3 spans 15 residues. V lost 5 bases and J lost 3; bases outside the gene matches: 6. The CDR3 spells CASSVSGTHYNEQFF. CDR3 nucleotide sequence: TGTGCCAGCAGTGTTAGCGGGACTCACTACAATGAGCAGTTCTTC.

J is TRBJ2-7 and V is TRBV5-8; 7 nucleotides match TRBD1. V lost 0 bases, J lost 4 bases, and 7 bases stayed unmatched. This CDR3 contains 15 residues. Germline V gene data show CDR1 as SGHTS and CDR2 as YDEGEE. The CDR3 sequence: CASSLAQGFSYEQYF. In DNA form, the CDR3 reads TGTGCCAGCAGCTTGGCACAGGGGTTTTCATACGAGCAGTACTTC.

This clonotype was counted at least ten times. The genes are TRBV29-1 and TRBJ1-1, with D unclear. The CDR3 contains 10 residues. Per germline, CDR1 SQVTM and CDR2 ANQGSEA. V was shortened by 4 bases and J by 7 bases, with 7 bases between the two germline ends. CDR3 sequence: CSVVVIEAFF. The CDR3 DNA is TGCAGCGTTGTGGTCATTGAAGCTTTCTTT.

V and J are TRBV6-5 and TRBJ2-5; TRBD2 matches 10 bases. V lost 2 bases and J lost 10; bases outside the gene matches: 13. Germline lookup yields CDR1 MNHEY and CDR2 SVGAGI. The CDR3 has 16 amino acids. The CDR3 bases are TGTGCCAGCAGTTACCGGGCTAGCGGGAGCGTAGTAGACCAGTACTTC. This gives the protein CASSYRASGSVVDQYF.

Here the CDR3 reads CASSSRHISYNEQFF. The CDR3 region has the DNA TGTGCCAGCAGTTCCCGACACATCTCCTACAATGAGCAGTTCTTC. This chain connects TRBV6-5 to TRBJ2-1, with D unclear. Germline loops: CDR1 MNHEY, CDR2 SVGAGI. V lost 4 bases to trimming and J lost 0 bases, with 10 bases between them. This CDR3 is 15 amino acids long.

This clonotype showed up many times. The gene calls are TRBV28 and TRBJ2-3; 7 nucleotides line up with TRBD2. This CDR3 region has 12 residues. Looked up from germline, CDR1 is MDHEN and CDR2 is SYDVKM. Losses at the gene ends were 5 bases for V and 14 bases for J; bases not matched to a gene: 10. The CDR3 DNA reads TGTGCCAGCAGTCTCCAGCGGGAAAAAAGGTATTTT. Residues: CASSLQREKRYF.

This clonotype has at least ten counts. CDR3 nucleotides: TGTGCCAGCAGTTCTAGAGGAGAGACCCAGTACTTC. This sequence encodes CASSSRGETQYF. The chain uses TRBV12-3 or TRBV12-4 and TRBJ2-5; D ambiguous. Deletions cut 4 bases from V and 4 bases from J, with 7 bases between. The CDR3 runs to 12 residues.

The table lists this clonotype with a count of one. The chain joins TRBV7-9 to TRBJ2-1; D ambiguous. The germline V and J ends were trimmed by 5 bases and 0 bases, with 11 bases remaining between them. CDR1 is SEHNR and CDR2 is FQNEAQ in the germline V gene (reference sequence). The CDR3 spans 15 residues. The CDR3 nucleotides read TGTGCCAGCAGCCCCTCGAAGGTCTCCTACAATGAGCAGTTCTTC. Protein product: CASSPSKVSYNEQFF.

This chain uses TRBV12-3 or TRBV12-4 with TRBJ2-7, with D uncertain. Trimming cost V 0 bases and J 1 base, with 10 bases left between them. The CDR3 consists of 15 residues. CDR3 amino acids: CASSLARKGSYEQYF. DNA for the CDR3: TGTGCCAGCAGTTTAGCGCGAAAAGGGTCCTACGAGCAGTACTTC.